This T cell receptor beta chain was sequenced in a study of persistence of HIV-infected CD4 T cells. Sequencing used immunoSEQ version 4 in survey mode. The method was immunoSEQ multiplex PCR; TCRdb's version includes in-frame clones alone and lacks a portion of them. The sample carries under 20,000 clones, approximately 60% recorded once. Overlapping HIV-1 Gag 15-mer peptides at about 1 ug per peptide per mL were used. Sorting of responding CD4+ T cells relied on upregulated CD40 ligand together with CD69. Germline assignment: CDR1 LGHDT and CDR2 YNNKEL (reference sequence). The trim removed 4 bases at V and 0 bases at J, leaving 4 bases unmatched. The CDR3 is 15 amino acids. As for this clone: The antigen is undetermined.

Sequenced material: CD4+ T cells sorted from PBMCs after roughly 18-hour stimulation, taken from a patient who received antiretroviral therapy. The TCR comes from an adult woman with HIV who was CMV-seropositive. J is TRBJ2-3 and V is TRBV3-1 (or the pseudogene TRBV3-2); 7 bases align to TRBD1. The DNA for the CDR3 is TGTGCCAGCAGCCTCCTGGGACAGAGCACAGATACGCAGTATTTT. It encodes CASSLLGQSTDTQYF.